These T cell receptor beta chains were read from a single sample in a study of PD-1 blockade in classical Hodgkin lymphoma. Sequencing used immunoSEQ multiplex PCR; TCRdb keeps in-frame clones, though not all of them. The sample has tens of thousands of clones, 76% seen once. The specimen was peripheral blood mononuclear cells (PBMCs), collected at baseline. The receptors derive from a human donor with classical Hodgkin lymphoma. Each CDR3 is given with its conserved first and last residue. The D gene is left open where the match is weak. Only part of the rows carry a size: once, few, many, or a class if the clone is expanded.

size | J | V | D | DNA | CDR3
NA | TRBJ2-2 | TRBV5-1 | TRBD1 | TGCGCCAGCAGCTCCTCACCGGGACAGGGGCTCACCGGGGAGCTGTTTTTT | CASSSSPGQGLTGELFF
NA | TRBJ1-4 | TRBV7-6 | NA | TGTGCCAGCAGCCTCAGAAAGCCAGCTGCAACTAATGAAAAACTGTTTTTT | CASSLRKPAATNEKLFF
NA | TRBJ2-7 | TRBV19 | NA | TGCCGGGCAGGGACCTACGAGCAGTACTTC | CRAGTYEQYF
few | TRBJ2-1 | TRBV5-6 | NA | TGTGCCAGCAGCCGACGTGGAGGTTACAATGAGCAGTTCTTC | CASSRRGGYNEQFF
NA | TRBJ2-7 | TRBV4-3 | NA | TGCGCCAGCAGCCAATTTTTGGGGACTTCCGACTCCTACGAGCAGTACTTC | CASSQFLGTSDSYEQYF
NA | TRBJ1-3 | TRBV11-2 | NA | TGTGCCAGCAGCCCGGCGCGGTATTGGGAGGACACCATATATTTT | CASSPARYWEDTIYF
NA | TRBJ1-4 | TRBV4-1 | NA | TGCGCCAGCAGCCAAGTGATTAATGAAAAACTGTTTTTT | CASSQVINEKLFF
NA | TRBJ2-7 | TRBV6-6 | TRBD1 | TGTGCCAGCAGTTACTCCTTCGGACAGGACTACGAGCAGTACTTC | CASSYSFGQDYEQYF
NA | TRBJ1-1 | TRBV28 | NA | TGTGCCAGCAGTTTTGGCAGGGAGGCTTTCTTT | CASSFGREAFF
NA | TRBJ2-1 | TRBV27 | TRBD2 | TGTGCCAGCAGTTTAGGGACTAGGAGTTACAATGAGCAGTTCTTC | CASSLGTRSYNEQFF
once | TRBJ2-1 | TRBV7-8 | TRBD2 | TGTGCCAGCAGCGCGCGGACTAGCGGTTACTACAATGAGCAGTTCTTC | CASSARTSGYYNEQFF
NA | TRBJ2-7 | TRBV7-9 | TRBD2 | TGTGCCAGCAGCCGCGGACTAGCCTACGAGCAGTACTTC | CASSRGLAYEQYF
NA | TRBJ1-2 | TRBV27 | TRBD1 | TGTGCCAGCAGTCCTGGACAGGGAGAATTGGACTATGGCTACACCTTC | CASSPGQGELDYGYTF
NA | TRBJ2-3 | TRBV10-3 | TRBD2 | TGTGCCATCAGTGGGGGGACTAGCGGAGGCACAGATACGCAGTATTTT | CAISGGTSGGTDTQYF
NA | TRBJ2-7 | TRBV18 | NA | TGTGCCAGCTCACCCTTGGGGGAGTCCGAGCAGTACTTC | CASSPLGESEQYF
NA | TRBJ2-7 | TRBV29-1 | NA | TGCAGCGTTGCAACAGGATTCTCCTACGAGCAGTACTTC | CSVATGFSYEQYF
NA | TRBJ2-3 | TRBV28 | NA | TGTGCCAGCAGTTTATTCGGGGGCCATACGCAGTATTTT | CASSLFGGHTQYF
NA | TRBJ2-3 | TRBV19 | TRBD2 | TGTGCCAGTCCCCGTTCATGGGCCGGGACTAGCGGGAGCACAGATACGCAGTATTTT | CASPRSWAGTSGSTDTQYF
few | TRBJ1-1 | TRBV20-1 | NA | TGCAGTGCTAGAGGGGACACTGAAGCTTTCTTT | CSARGDTEAFF
once | TRBJ2-4 | TRBV2 | TRBD2 | TGTGCCAGCAGGGGGGGGGTAGGAGCCAAAAACATTCAGTACTTC | CASRGGVGAKNIQYF
NA | TRBJ2-5 | TRBV7-9 | NA | TGTGCCAGCAGCTTAGCGGACACTAAGGGGGCCCAGTACTTC | CASSLADTKGAQYF
NA | TRBJ2-2 | TRBV6-6 | NA | TGTGCCAGCAGTCCCGGGACATTGAACACCGGGGAGCTGTTTTTT | CASSPGTLNTGELFF
NA | TRBJ2-7 | TRBV28 | TRBD1 | TGTGCCAGCAGTTTAGGACAGGGACGGATGTCCGAGCAGTACTTC | CASSLGQGRMSEQYF
few | TRBJ2-5 | TRBV19 | NA | TGTGCCAGTAGTATTAGGGGTAAGCCCCAGTACTTC | CASSIRGKPQYF
NA | TRBJ2-5 | TRBV6-1 | NA | TGTGCCAGCAGTGCATTTAGGCGGGGGCTACAAGAGACCCAGTACTTC | CASSAFRRGLQETQYF
NA | TRBJ2-1 | TRBV5-1 | TRBD2 | TGCGCCAGCAGCTTCGCGGGAGGCAACTACAATGAGCAGTTCTTC | CASSFAGGNYNEQFF
NA | TRBJ2-3 | TRBV5-4 | NA | TGTGCCAGCAGCTCCCCCCAGGGGACAGATACGCAGTATTTT | CASSSPQGTDTQYF
NA | TRBJ2-2 | TRBV29-1 | TRBD2 | TGCAGCGTTGTTGCTAGCGGGATAGGCACCGGGGAGCTGTTTTTT | CSVVASGIGTGELFF
NA | TRBJ2-5 | TRBV6-6 | TRBD2 | TGTGCCAGCGGGGCGACTAGCGGTATTTACCAAGAGACCCAGTACTTC | CASGATSGIYQETQYF
NA | TRBJ1-2 | TRBV7-9 | TRBD1 | TGTGCCAGCAGGCCCGGGACAGACTATGGCTACACCTTC | CASRPGTDYGYTF
few | TRBJ2-1 | TRBV7-2 | TRBD1 | TGTGCCAGCACCGAACAGTCGGGACAGGGGTACAATGAGCAGTTCTTC | CASTEQSGQGYNEQFF
NA | TRBJ1-4 | TRBV27 | NA | TGTGCCAGCAGTTCCTTGGGCAGGAGGGATGAAAAACTGTTTTTT | CASSSLGRRDEKLFF